The 18 T cell receptor beta chains below come from one sample, sequenced in a study of identical twins. TCRdb ran MiXCR on the 5' RACE reads and lists one entry per CDR3 protein. The sample holds more than 200,000 distinct CDR3 sequences, less than 10% seen once. What was sequenced was memory (CD45RO+) T cells sorted from blood. These receptors all come from a woman aged 18-29 years in good health.

This clonotype showed up many times. V and J are TRBV20-1 and TRBJ1-2, with unresolved D. There are 11 residues in the CDR3. With 4 bases removed from V and 0 bases from J, the gap between germline ends came to 3 bases. Germline V gene data show CDR1 as DFQATT and CDR2 as SNEGSKA (reference sequence). The CDR3 region is CSANPNYGYTF. The CDR3 DNA follows: TGCAGTGCTAACCCTAACTATGGCTACACCTTC.

CDR3 bases: TGCAGTGCTGGTCATGGGCCACCGAATCAGCCCCAGCATTTT. This sequence encodes CSAGHGPPNQPQHF. The chain couples TRBV20-1 to TRBJ1-5; D uncertain. Germline CDR1 and CDR2: DFQATT and SNEGSKA (reference sequence). The CDR3 totals 14 residues. Trimming shortened V by 5 bases and J by 4 bases, and 15 bases separated the two germline ends.

This clonotype was counted between two and nine times. V gene TRBV7-9 combines with J gene TRBJ2-7, with D possibly TRBD2 on 6 matching bases. There are 14 residues in the CDR3. V lost 5 bases and J 0 bases, leaving 11 bases between the germline ends. The germline CDR1 and CDR2 sequences are SEHNR and FQNEAQ (reference sequence). CDR3 nucleotide sequence: TGTGCCAGCAGCAGACTAGAGATCTCCTACGAGCAGTACTTC. Translated: CASSRLEISYEQYF.

This clonotype was observed at least ten times. The rearrangement links TRBV4-2 to TRBJ1-2; possibly TRBD1 for D (6 bases). Trimming took 0 bases from V and 7 from J, leaving 21 bases between them. CDR3 length: 17 residues. Per the germline V gene, CDR1 is LGHNA and CDR2 is YNFKEQ. In DNA, the CDR3 is TGTGCCAGCAGCCAAGACCTATACGGACAGTTATACGGTGGCTACACCTTC. This sequence encodes CASSQDLYGQLYGGYTF.

This chain connects TRBV10-3 to TRBJ2-7; the D gene is possibly TRBD1 (5 bases). V lost 11 bases to trimming and J lost 2 bases, with 13 bases between them. The CDR3 runs 12 residues. Germline assignment: CDR1 ENHRY and CDR2 SYGVKD. CDR3 nucleotide sequence: TGTGCCGTCGAAGGGGATACCTACGAGCAGTACTTC. Protein: CAVEGDTYEQYF.

This clonotype has ten or more counts. Germline is not matched at one junction end, which may reflect a read error. The chain couples TRBV2 to TRBJ2-3; D might be TRBD2 (5 bases). CDR1 is SNHLY and CDR2 is FYNNEI in the germline V gene. CDR3 length: 11 amino acids. As DNA, the CDR3 is TGTGCCAGCAGTGATTTCGAGCGGCCCCGTTTT. Protein sequence: CASSDFERPRF.

V usage is TRBV5-6 and J usage is TRBJ2-7; 9 bases match TRBD1. The germline V gene has CDR1 SGHDT and CDR2 YYEEEE. J lost 5 bases, V lost 0 bases, and 12 bases had no gene match. The CDR3 has 17 amino acids. The CDR3 DNA is TGTGCCAGCAGCTTGGGATGGGTGGGGACAGGGTTCGACGAGCAGTACTTC. Translated, it gives CASSLGWVGTGFDEQYF.

The sample holds a few counts of this clonotype. This chain joins TRBV20-1 and TRBJ2-7; 7 nucleotides align to TRBD1. The CDR3 runs to 14 residues. V lost 6 bases to trimming and J lost 5 bases; unmatched junction nucleotides: 13. CDR1 is DFQATT and CDR2 is SNEGSKA in the germline V gene (reference sequence). The CDR3 here is CSARPGQRGDEQYF. CDR3 in DNA: TGCAGTGCGAGACCGGGACAGAGGGGCGACGAGCAGTACTTC.

This clonotype was picked up many times. The chain carries TRBV5-5 and TRBJ1-1; D gene unclear. Trimming removed 0 bases at V and 3 bases at J, with 6 bases between. The CDR3 contains 13 residues. Germline CDR1 SGHKS, CDR2 YYEKEE (reference sequence). CDR3 protein: CASSLAEYTEAFF. The CDR3, as DNA: TGTGCCAGCAGCTTGGCAGAATACACTGAAGCTTTCTTT.

This chain uses TRBV7-3 with TRBJ2-1; 10 nucleotides match TRBD2. CDR1 and CDR2 from the germline V gene are SGHTA and FQGTGA. This CDR3 is 16 amino acids long. V lost 2 bases and J lost 7; bases outside the gene matches: 8. Here the CDR3 DNA reads TGTGCCAGCAGCTTAGGGCTTGGGACTAGCGTTAATGAGCAGTTCTTC. It translates to CASSLGLGTSVNEQFF. Full variable domain (outside the CDR3, taken from reference TRBV7-3 and TRBJ2-1): GAGVSQTPSNKVTEKGKYVELRCDPISGHTALYWYRQSLGQGPEFLIYFQGTGAADDSGLPNDRFFAVRPEGSVSTLKIQRTERGDSAVYLCASSLGLGTSVNEQFFGPGTRLTVL.

This clonotype was seen a few times. This chain links TRBV12-3 or TRBV12-4 with TRBJ2-3; TRBD1 aligns across 8 bases. The junction had 19 bases not matched to a gene; V was cut back by 6 bases and J by 2 bases. This CDR3 is 19 amino acids long. CDR3 sequence reads: CASRRPRQGFRPHTDTQYF. In DNA form, the CDR3 reads TGTGCCAGCAGGCGACCGAGACAGGGGTTTAGGCCACACACAGATACGCAGTATTTT.

In its sample, this clonotype was seen many times. This rearrangement joins TRBV7-9 to TRBJ2-5; 12 bases line up with TRBD2. Per the germline V gene, CDR1 is SEHNR and CDR2 is FQNEAQ (reference sequence). This CDR3 is built from 17 residues. Trimming took 5 bases from V and 1 from J; bases not matched to a gene: 8. CDR3 bases: TGTGCCAGCAGCAAACCGGGACTAGCGGGTGCCCAAGAGACCCAGTACTTC. Encoded protein: CASSKPGLAGAQETQYF.

The rearrangement uses TRBV3-1 and TRBJ1-2; D not certain. The CDR3 contains 13 residues. V was pared by 1 base and J by 8 bases, with 11 bases between. Germline assignment: CDR1 LGHDT and CDR2 YNNKEL (reference sequence). CDR3 in amino acids: CASSQGLVGGYTF. In DNA, the CDR3 is TGTGCCAGCAGCCAAGGTCTAGTAGGCGGCTACACCTTC.

This clonotype came up a few times. The chain's CDR3 is CASGSQGDNSPLHF. In DNA, the CDR3 is TGTGCCAGCGGATCGCAGGGTGATAATTCACCCCTCCACTTT. The V and J genes are TRBV27 and TRBJ1-6; D possibly corresponds to TRBD1 (5 bases). V lost 8 bases to trimming and J lost 5 bases, with 13 bases between them. Germline V gene lookup returns CDR1 MNHEY and CDR2 SMNVEV (reference sequence). The CDR3 totals 14 residues.

This clonotype was counted only a few times. The chain recombines TRBV6-2 or TRBV6-3 with TRBJ2-1; D is unresolved. V lost 6 bases and J lost 8, with 14 bases in between. The CDR3 covers 13 residues. CDR1 and CDR2 (germline): MNHEY, SVGEGT. CDR3 amino acids: CASRYPLRYEQFF. CDR3 in DNA: TGTGCCAGCAGGTACCCTCTACGCTATGAGCAGTTCTTC.

This clonotype was detected a few times. The V and J genes are TRBV2 and TRBJ2-2, with 7 nucleotides matching TRBD1. The CDR3 covers 14 residues. With V trimmed by 8 bases and J by 5 bases, 8 bases remained unmatched. The germline gives CDR1 SNHLY, CDR2 FYNNEI. The CDR3 protein is CASQRQGGTGELFF. Written as DNA, the CDR3 is TGTGCCAGCCAAAGACAGGGTGGAACCGGGGAGCTGTTTTTT.

This chain links TRBV6-5 with TRBJ1-2, with 7 bases identical to TRBD1. The CDR3 is 11 amino acids. V shed 7 bases and J 8 bases; nucleotides not matched to a gene: 4. Germline assignment: CDR1 MNHEY and CDR2 SVGAGI. The CDR3 region is CASTDRAGYTF. CDR3 coding DNA: TGTGCCAGCACCGACAGGGCCGGCTACACCTTC.

V usage is TRBV11-2 and J usage is TRBJ2-3; maybe TRBD2 (5 bases). CDR1 and CDR2 from the germline V gene are SGHAT and FQNNGV. Trimming removed 2 bases at V and 2 bases at J, with 11 bases between. The CDR3 runs to 15 residues. CDR3 sequence reads: CASSLTRVLTDTQYF. As DNA, the CDR3 is TGTGCCAGCAGCTTAACTAGGGTCCTCACAGATACGCAGTATTTT.